Listed below are T cell receptor beta chains from one sample, sequenced in a study of cytomegalovirus exposure and HLA in healthy donors. Sequenced by immunoSEQ multiplex PCR; TCRdb stores in-frame clones only, minus some. The data show under 200,000 clones, about 70% seen once. Sequencing input: PBMCs. These receptors all stem from a woman aged 30 to 39 in good health and CMV-seronegative. Both conserved end residues are part of each CDR3. The D gene is left open where the match is weak. Rows may omit the clone size; those that give it use once, few, many or a size class.

TRBJ1-1	TRBV5-5	.	13	.	TGTGCCAGCAGCTTGGTCACGGGGACTGAAGCTTTCTTT	CASSLVTGTEAFF
TRBJ1-1	TRBV27	TRBD1	15	.	TGTGCCAGCAGTCTTACCCCGGACAGGGGAATCCCAGCTTTCTTT	CASSLTPDRGIPAFF
TRBJ2-1	TRBV29-1	.	13	.	TGCAGCGTGACTGCGATGGACTACAATGAGCAGTTCTTC	CSVTAMDYNEQFF
TRBJ2-7	TRBV5-8	.	12	.	TGTGCCAGCAGCTTCAGGGTTTACGAGCAGTACTTC	CASSFRVYEQYF
TRBJ1-4	TRBV5-1	TRBD1	15	.	TGCGCCAGCAGCCAGACCGAGGGGGCAAATGAAAAACTGTTTTTT	CASSQTEGANEKLFF
TRBJ2-1	TRBV4-3	TRBD2	14	few	TGCGCCAGCAGCCCACTAGCGGGGTACAATGAGCAGTTCTTC	CASSPLAGYNEQFF
TRBJ2-7	TRBV6-5	.	15	.	TGTGCCAGCAGTCCCGTCGAGGGGACTTCGTCCGAGCAGTACTTC	CASSPVEGTSSEQYF
TRBJ1-2	TRBV19	.	13	.	TGTGCCAGTAGTATTCACGCAGACTATGGCTACACCTTC	CASSIHADYGYTF
TRBJ1-4	TRBV19	.	15	.	TGTGCCAGTAGTACGACAGGCCCAACTAATGAAAAACTGTTTTTT	CASSTTGPTNEKLFF
TRBJ2-5	TRBV11-2	TRBD2	16	.	TGTGCCAGCAGCTTAGGGATGCGGGGGGGCCAAGAGACCCAGTACTTC	CASSLGMRGGQETQYF
TRBJ1-2	TRBV5-1	.	14	.	TGCGCCAGCAGCTTGGACAGGGATACCTATGGCTACACCTTC	CASSLDRDTYGYTF
TRBJ2-1	TRBV6-6	TRBD2	14	.	TGTGCCAGCGGGGGGGGTGGTTCCTACAATGAGCAGTTCTTC	CASGGGGSYNEQFF
TRBJ2-1	TRBV9	.	15	.	TGTGCCAGCAGCGTAGGGGTAGCGGCAGAGAATGAGCAGTTCTTC	CASSVGVAAENEQFF
TRBJ1-5	TRBV2	.	13	.	TGTGCCAGCAAGGGGTTGAACAATCAGCCCCAGCATTTT	CASKGLNNQPQHF
TRBJ1-1	TRBV4-2	.	17	.	TGTGCCAGCAGCCATGACCAGAGACAGTCCGTGAACACTGAAGCTTTCTTT	CASSHDQRQSVNTEAFF
TRBJ2-1	TRBV25-1	TRBD1	17	.	TGTGCCAGCAGCGGGCCCTTCCCCGGGACAGGTAGCAATGAGCAGTTCTTC	CASSGPFPGTGSNEQFF
TRBJ1-2	TRBV18	TRBD1	13	few	TGTGCCAGCTCACCTACAGGGGAGCGGGGCTACACCTTC	CASSPTGERGYTF
TRBJ2-1	TRBV27	.	17	.	TGTGCCAGCAGTCCCCGTCCCTCTAGCACCTGGGGCAATGAGCAGTTCTTC	CASSPRPSSTWGNEQFF
TRBJ2-7	TRBV9	TRBD2	16	.	TGTGCCAGCAGTCCCGGGACTAGCGGGCCAATGGGAGAGCAGTACTTC	CASSPGTSGPMGEQYF
TRBJ2-3	TRBV7-9	TRBD1	16	.	TGTGCCAGCAGCGCCACAGGGACAGGGATATCAGATACGCAGTATTTT	CASSATGTGISDTQYF
TRBJ1-1	TRBV4-1	TRBD1	15	few	TGCGCCAGCAGCCTTAAAGCGGTGACAGGGACTGAAGCTTTCTTT	CASSLKAVTGTEAFF
TRBJ2-2	TRBV5-4	TRBD2	14	.	TGTGCCAGCAGTCGCGGGGGGGACACCGGGGAGCTGTTTTTT	CASSRGGDTGELFF